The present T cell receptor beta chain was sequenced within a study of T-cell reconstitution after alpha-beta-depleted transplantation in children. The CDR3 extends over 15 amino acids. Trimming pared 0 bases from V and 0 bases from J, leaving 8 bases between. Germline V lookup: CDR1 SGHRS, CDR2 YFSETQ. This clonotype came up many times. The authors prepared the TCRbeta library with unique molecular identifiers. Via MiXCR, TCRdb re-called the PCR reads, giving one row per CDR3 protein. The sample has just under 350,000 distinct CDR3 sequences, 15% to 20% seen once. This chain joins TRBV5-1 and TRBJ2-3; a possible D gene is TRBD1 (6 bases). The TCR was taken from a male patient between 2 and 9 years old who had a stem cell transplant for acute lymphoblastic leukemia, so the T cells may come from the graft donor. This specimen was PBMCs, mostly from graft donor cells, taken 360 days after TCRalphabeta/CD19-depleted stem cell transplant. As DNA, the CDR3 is TGCGCCAGCAGCTTGGACGGACAGAGCACAGATACGCAGTATTTT. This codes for CASSLDGQSTDTQYF.